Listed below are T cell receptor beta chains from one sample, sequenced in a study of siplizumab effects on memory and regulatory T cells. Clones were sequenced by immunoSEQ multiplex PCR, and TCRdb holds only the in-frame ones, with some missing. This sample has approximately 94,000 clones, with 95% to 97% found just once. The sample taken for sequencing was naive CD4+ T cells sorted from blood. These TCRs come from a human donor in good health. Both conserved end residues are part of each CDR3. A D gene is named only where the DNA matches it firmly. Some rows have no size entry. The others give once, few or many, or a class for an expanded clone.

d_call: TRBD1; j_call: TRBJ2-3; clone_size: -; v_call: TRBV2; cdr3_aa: CASSRALGQGLTDTQYF; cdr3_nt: TGTGCCAGCAGTCGAGCTCTTGGACAGGGATTGACAGATACGCAGTATTTT
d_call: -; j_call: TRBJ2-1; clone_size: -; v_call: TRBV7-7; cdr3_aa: CASSLQSTAYNEQFF; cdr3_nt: TGTGCCAGCAGCTTGCAATCGACAGCCTACAATGAGCAGTTCTTC
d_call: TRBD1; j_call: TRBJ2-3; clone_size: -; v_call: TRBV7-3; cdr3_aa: CASSLGQTATDTQYF; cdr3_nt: TGTGCCAGCAGCCTGGGACAGACAGCCACAGATACGCAGTATTTT
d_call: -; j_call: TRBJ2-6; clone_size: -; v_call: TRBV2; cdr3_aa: CASSGNRVPNSSGANVLTF; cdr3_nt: TGTGCCAGCAGTGGGAACAGGGTACCCAACTCCTCTGGGGCCAACGTCCTGACTTTC
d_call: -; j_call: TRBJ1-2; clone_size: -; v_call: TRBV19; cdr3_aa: CASSQPGDRYGYTF; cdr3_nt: TGTGCCAGTAGTCAACCCGGGGACCGCTATGGCTACACCTTC
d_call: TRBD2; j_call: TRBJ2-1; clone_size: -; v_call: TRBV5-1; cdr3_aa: CASSLPGTSGVNEQFF; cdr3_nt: TGCGCCAGCAGCTTACCCGGGACTAGCGGGGTTAATGAGCAGTTCTTC
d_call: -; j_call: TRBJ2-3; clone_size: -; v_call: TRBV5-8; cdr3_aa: CASSSKGQSGRGGGDTQYF; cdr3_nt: TGTGCCAGCAGCTCGAAGGGACAGTCGGGGCGGGGTGGAGGAGATACGCAGTATTTT
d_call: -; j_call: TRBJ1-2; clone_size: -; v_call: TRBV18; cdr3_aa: CASSPPGVQDNYGYTF; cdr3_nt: TGTGCCAGCTCCCCCCCTGGGGTTCAGGATAACTATGGCTACACCTTC
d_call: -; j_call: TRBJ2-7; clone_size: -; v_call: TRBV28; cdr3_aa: CASSLAALGFDAYEQYF; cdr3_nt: TGTGCCAGCAGCTTAGCTGCGCTCGGATTTGACGCCTACGAGCAGTACTTC
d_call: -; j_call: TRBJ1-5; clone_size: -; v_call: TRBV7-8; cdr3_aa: CASSPRGWSQSNQPQHF; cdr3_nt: TGTGCCAGCAGCCCCCGCGGGTGGTCCCAAAGCAATCAGCCCCAGCATTTT
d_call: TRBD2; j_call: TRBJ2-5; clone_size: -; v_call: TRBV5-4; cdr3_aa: CASSLPGLAGGRETQYF; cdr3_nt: TGTGCCAGCAGCTTACCGGGACTAGCGGGGGGGAGAGAGACCCAGTACTTC
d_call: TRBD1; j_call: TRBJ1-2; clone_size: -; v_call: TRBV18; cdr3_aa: CASSPGDRGRFGYTF; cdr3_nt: TGTGCCAGCTCACCAGGGGACAGGGGGCGATTTGGCTACACCTTC
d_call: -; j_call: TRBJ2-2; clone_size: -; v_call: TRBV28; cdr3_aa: CASSSSGANTGELFF; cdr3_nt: TGTGCCAGCAGTTCTTCAGGGGCGAACACCGGGGAGCTGTTTTTT
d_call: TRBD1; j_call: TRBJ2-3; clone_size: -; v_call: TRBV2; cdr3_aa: CASTRDRERTQYF; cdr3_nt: TGTGCCAGCACCAGGGACAGGGAAAGGACGCAGTATTTT
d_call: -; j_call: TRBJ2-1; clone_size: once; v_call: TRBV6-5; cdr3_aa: CASSWSIGYNEQFF; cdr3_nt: TGTGCCAGCAGTTGGTCAATAGGTTACAATGAGCAGTTCTTC
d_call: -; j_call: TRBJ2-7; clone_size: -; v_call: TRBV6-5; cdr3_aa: CASSYSKGVHEQYF; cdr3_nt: TGTGCCAGCAGTTACTCGAAGGGAGTCCACGAGCAGTACTTC
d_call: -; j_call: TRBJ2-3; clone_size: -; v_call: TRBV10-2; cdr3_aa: CARFQGFADTQYF; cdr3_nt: TGCGCCAGGTTTCAGGGGTTCGCAGATACGCAGTATTTT
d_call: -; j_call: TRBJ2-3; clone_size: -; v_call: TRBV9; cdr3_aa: CASSEGKNTDTQYF; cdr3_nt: TGTGCCAGCAGCGAGGGGAAAAACACAGATACGCAGTATTTT
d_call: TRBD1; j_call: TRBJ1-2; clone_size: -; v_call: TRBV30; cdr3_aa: CAWSEGADYGYTF; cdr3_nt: TGTGCCTGGAGTGAGGGGGCGGACTATGGCTACACCTTC
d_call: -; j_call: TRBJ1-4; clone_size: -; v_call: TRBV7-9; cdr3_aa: CASSQGKLNEKLFF; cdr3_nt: TGTGCCAGCAGCCAGGGAAAGCTGAATGAAAAACTGTTTTTT
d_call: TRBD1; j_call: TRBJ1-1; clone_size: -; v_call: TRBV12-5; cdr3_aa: CASGLRYQGQVNTEAFF; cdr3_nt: TGTGCTAGTGGTCTACGATACCAGGGACAGGTGAACACTGAAGCTTTCTTT
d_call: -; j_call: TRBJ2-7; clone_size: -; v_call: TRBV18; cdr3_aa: CASSRGRDEQYF; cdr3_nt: TGTGCCAGCTCCCGGGGACGCGACGAGCAGTACTTC
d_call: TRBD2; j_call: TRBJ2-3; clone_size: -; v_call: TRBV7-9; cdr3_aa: CASSLQRGDTDTQYF; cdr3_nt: TGTGCCAGCAGCTTACAGCGGGGGGACACAGATACGCAGTATTTT
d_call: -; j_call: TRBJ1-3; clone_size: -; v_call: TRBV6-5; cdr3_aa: CASITGSGNTIYF; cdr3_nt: TGTGCCAGCATTACAGGGTCTGGAAACACCATATATTTT
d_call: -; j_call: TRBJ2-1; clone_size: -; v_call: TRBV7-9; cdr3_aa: CASSPSGVLYNEQFF; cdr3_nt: TGTGCCAGCAGCCCTTCGGGGGTTCTTTACAATGAGCAGTTCTTC
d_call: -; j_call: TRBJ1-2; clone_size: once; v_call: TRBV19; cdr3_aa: CASSPDQFYGYTF; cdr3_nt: TGTGCCAGTAGTCCCGACCAGTTTTATGGCTACACCTTC
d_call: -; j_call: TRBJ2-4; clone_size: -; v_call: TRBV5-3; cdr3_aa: CARSVGCPGPNIQYF; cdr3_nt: TGTGCCAGAAGCGTAGGCTGCCCGGGGCCAAACATTCAGTACTTC
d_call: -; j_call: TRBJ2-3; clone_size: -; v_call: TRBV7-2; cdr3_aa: CASSPAGTDTQYF; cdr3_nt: TGTGCCAGCAGCCCAGCGGGCACAGATACGCAGTATTTT
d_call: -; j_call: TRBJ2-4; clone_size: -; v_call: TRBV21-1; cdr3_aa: CASSRGVAKNIQYF; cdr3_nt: TGTGCCAGCAGCAGAGGGGTAGCCAAAAACATTCAGTACTTC
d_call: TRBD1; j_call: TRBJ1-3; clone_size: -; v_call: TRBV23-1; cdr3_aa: CASSPFRDRASRSSGNTIYF; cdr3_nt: TGCGCCAGCAGTCCGTTCCGAGACAGGGCCTCTCGGAGCTCTGGAAACACCATATATTTT
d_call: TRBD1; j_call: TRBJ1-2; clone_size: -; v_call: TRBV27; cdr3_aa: CASTGQGHPGYTF; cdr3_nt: TGTGCCAGCACTGGACAGGGGCACCCTGGCTACACCTTC
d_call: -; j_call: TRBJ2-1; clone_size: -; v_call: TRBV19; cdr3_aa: CASRSGTAYMNEQFF; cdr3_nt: TGTGCCAGTAGGAGCGGGACAGCCTATATGAATGAGCAGTTCTTC
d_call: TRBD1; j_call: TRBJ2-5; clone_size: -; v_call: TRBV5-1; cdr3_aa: CASSRPGTGAIQETQYF; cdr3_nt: TGCGCCAGCAGCCGACCCGGGACAGGGGCCATCCAAGAGACCCAGTACTTC
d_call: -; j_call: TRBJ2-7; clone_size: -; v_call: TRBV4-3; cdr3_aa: CASSQDRTYEQYF; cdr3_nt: TGCGCCAGCAGCCAAGACAGGACCTACGAGCAGTACTTC
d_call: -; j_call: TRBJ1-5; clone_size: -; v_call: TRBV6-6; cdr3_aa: CASTPDRVSNQPQHF; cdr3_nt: TGTGCCAGCACCCCAGACCGGGTTAGCAATCAGCCCCAGCATTTT
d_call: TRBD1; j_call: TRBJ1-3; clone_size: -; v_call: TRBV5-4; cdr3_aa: CASSPGQGRNTIYF; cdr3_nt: TGTGCCAGCAGCCCCGGACAGGGGAGGAACACCATATATTTT
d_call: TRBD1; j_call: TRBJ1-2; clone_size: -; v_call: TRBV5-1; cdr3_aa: CASSQGTDVYGYTF; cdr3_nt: TGCGCCAGCAGCCAGGGGACAGACGTTTATGGCTACACCTTC
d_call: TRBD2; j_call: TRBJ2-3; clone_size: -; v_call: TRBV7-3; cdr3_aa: CASSPNSGVGTDTQYF; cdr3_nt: TGTGCCAGCAGCCCCAATAGCGGGGTAGGTACAGATACGCAGTATTTT
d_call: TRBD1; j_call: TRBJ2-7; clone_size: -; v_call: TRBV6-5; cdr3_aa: CASSYAQGVYEQYF; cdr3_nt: TGTGCCAGCAGTTACGCCCAGGGGGTCTACGAGCAGTACTTC
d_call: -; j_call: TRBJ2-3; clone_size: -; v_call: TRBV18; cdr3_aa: CASSPLVAVSSTDTQYF; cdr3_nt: TGTGCCAGCTCCCCGCTCGTTGCGGTTTCTAGCACAGATACGCAGTATTTT
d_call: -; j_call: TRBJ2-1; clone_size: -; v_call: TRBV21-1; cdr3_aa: CATQSYPIGGDYNEQFF; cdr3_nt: TGTGCCACCCAAAGTTACCCCATAGGAGGGGACTACAATGAGCAGTTCTTC
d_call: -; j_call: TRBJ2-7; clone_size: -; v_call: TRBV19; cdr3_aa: CASSKGVWTYEQYF; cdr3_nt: TGTGCCAGTAGTAAGGGGGTTTGGACCTACGAGCAGTACTTC
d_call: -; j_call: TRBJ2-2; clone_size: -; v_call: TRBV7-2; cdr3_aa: CASSIQTSRTGELFF; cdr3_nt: TGTGCCAGCAGCATCCAGACATCTCGAACCGGGGAGCTGTTTTTT
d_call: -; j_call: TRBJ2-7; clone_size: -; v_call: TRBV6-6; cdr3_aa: CASSRSPESYEQYF; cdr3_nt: TGTGCCAGCAGCCGCAGCCCCGAGAGCTACGAGCAGTACTTC
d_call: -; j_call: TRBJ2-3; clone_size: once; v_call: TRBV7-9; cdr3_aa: CASSLGGTDTQYF; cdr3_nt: TGTGCCAGCAGCTTGGGGGGCACAGATACGCAGTATTTT
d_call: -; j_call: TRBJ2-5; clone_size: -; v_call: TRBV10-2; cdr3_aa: CASSESGQPETQYF; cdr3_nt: TGCGCCAGCAGTGAGTCTGGACAGCCAGAGACCCAGTACTTC
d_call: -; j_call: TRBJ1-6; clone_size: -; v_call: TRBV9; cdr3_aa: CASSAERTAVNSPLHF; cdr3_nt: TGTGCCAGCAGCGCCGAGAGGACAGCAGTTAATTCACCCCTCCACTTT
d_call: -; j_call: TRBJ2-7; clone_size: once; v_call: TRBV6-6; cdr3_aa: CASSFGQGGHEQYF; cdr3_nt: TGTGCCAGCAGTTTTGGTCAGGGCGGGCACGAGCAGTACTTC
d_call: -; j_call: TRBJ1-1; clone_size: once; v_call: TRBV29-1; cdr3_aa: CSVEVPLYRNTEAFF; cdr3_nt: TGCAGCGTTGAAGTTCCACTCTATCGGAACACTGAAGCTTTCTTT
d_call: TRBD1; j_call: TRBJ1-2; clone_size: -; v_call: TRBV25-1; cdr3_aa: CASSESTGAGSDGYTF; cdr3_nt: TGTGCCAGCAGTGAATCGACAGGGGCTGGGTCGGATGGCTACACCTTC
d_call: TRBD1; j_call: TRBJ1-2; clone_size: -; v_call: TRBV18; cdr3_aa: CASSLQGDVGGYTF; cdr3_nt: TGTGCCAGCTCCCTACAGGGGGATGTTGGTGGCTACACCTTC
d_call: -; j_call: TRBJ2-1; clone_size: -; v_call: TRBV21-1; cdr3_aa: CASSKDPQECSYNEQFF; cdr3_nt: TGTGCCAGCAGCAAAGATCCCCAGGAGTGCTCCTACAATGAGCAGTTCTTC